Below are 18 T cell receptor beta chains sequenced from a single sample in a study of CD8+CD57+ T cells in acquired aplastic anemia. Profiling that covered TCR beta VDJ and CDR3 relied on genomic DNA as its template. TCRdb analysed the reads with MiXCR anew, one entry per CDR3 protein. The table has about 210,000 distinct CDR3 sequences, 34% seen once; the top ten hold more than 0.95%. What was sequenced was sorted CD4+, CD8+, or CD8+CD57+ T cells (not recorded which) from PBMCs. These receptors were obtained from a human donor in good health, serving as a control.

This clonotype was counted ten times or more. This chain joins TRBV10-2 and TRBJ1-2, with D maybe TRBD1 (6 bases). Germline V CDR1 and CDR2: WSHSY, SAAADI. The CDR3 totals 13 residues. Between the trimmed V and J ends, which lost 6 bases and 9 bases, there was a span of 17 bases. Written as DNA, the CDR3 is TGCGCCAGCAGCGAAACAGGGTCGAGTAGCTACACCTTC. Translated, it gives CASSETGSSSYTF.

This clonotype was seen many times. The chain uses TRBV29-1 and TRBJ1-4; 9 positions match TRBD1. V was pared by 7 bases and J by 16 bases, with 7 bases of the junction left unmatched. Germline V gene data show CDR1 as SQVTM and CDR2 as ANQGSEA. The CDR3 runs to 10 residues. CDR3 coding DNA: TGCAGCGCTGTCGGGGACAGGGCGTTTTTT. This encodes CSAVGDRAFF.

This clonotype was seen only once. The chain uses TRBV19 and TRBJ1-3; no reliable D call. Trimming stripped 6 bases from V and 0 bases from J, with 12 bases between. CDR1 is LNHDA and CDR2 is SQIVND in the germline V gene (reference sequence). This CDR3 is built from 15 residues. In DNA form, the CDR3 reads TGTGCCAGTAGCCCTAAGACTGACTCTGGAAACACCATATATTTT. This translates into CASSPKTDSGNTIYF. Full variable domain (missing parts from reference TRBV19 and TRBJ1-3): DGGITQSPKYLFRKEGQNVTLSCEQNLNHDAMYWYRQDPGQGLRLIYYSQIVNDFQKGDIAEGYSVSREKKESFPLTVTSAQKNPTAFYLCASSPKTDSGNTIYFGEGSWLTVV.

The table lists this clonotype with a few counts. CDR3 sequence (DNA): TGTGCCACCAGTGACCGAAGACAGGGTTTGGGCACTGAAGCTTTCTTT. This sequence encodes CATSDRRQGLGTEAFF. The rearrangement uses TRBV24-1 and TRBJ1-1; TRBD1 aligns across 7 bases. The CDR3 sequence is 16 residues long. Germline assignment: CDR1 KGHDR and CDR2 SFDVKD. The V gene end was trimmed by 4 bases and the J gene end by 4 bases; junction bases not matched to a gene: 11.

Only a few counts were recorded for this clonotype. V and J are TRBV7-8 and TRBJ2-5, with D unresolved. Germline V gene sequence: CDR1 SGHVS, CDR2 FQNEAQ. The CDR3 loop spans 12 amino acids. The V gene lost 7 bases and the J gene lost 1 base, with 7 bases spanning the gap. CDR3 residues: CASTGIQETQYF. CDR3 coding DNA: TGTGCCAGCACTGGGATCCAAGAGACCCAGTACTTC.

This clonotype has at least ten counts. This chain links TRBV2 with TRBJ1-1; D gene ambiguous. The CDR3 runs 11 residues. Germline V lookup: CDR1 SNHLY, CDR2 FYNNEI. Trimming left V 10 bases short and J 0 bases short, with 6 bases between. The CDR3 DNA is TGTGCCACCCAAATGAACACTGAAGCTTTCTTT. This codes for CATQMNTEAFF.

The chain carries TRBV7-6 and TRBJ2-5, with TRBD2 as a possible D gene (6 bases). The CDR3 spans 16 residues. The germline V and J ends were trimmed by 6 bases and 1 base, with 18 bases remaining between them. CDR1 is SGHVS, CDR2 FNYEAQ, per germline. The CDR3 sequence is CASRPGLQKIQETQYF. CDR3 DNA: TGTGCCAGCAGGCCGGGACTCCAAAAGATCCAAGAGACCCAGTACTTC.

This clonotype was observed at least ten times. The V call is TRBV2, the J call TRBJ1-5, with a weak D call TRBD1 (6 bases). The CDR3 extends over 16 amino acids. The V gene lost 6 bases and the J gene lost 0 bases, with 15 bases spanning the gap. The V gene's germline CDR1 is SNHLY and CDR2 FYNNEI. The CDR3 region has the DNA TGTGCCAGCAGAGCAGGACAGTTTAATAGCAATCAGCCCCAGCATTTT. Its protein product is CASRAGQFNSNQPQHF.

This clonotype has a count of ten or more. No conserved phenylalanine or tryptophan is present at the end of the CDR3, so a read error is the likely explanation. This chain connects TRBV29-1 to TRBJ1-2, with D uncertain. V was clipped by 6 bases and J by 2 bases, with 7 bases between them. The CDR3 has 11 residues. CDR1 is SQVTM and CDR2 is ANQGSEA in the germline V gene. CDR3 loop: CSVRWNYGYTL. The CDR3 DNA is TGCAGCGTCCGATGGAACTATGGCTACACCCTC.

In this sample, this clonotype turned up many times. This chain connects TRBV20-1 to TRBJ2-3, with D perhaps matching TRBD1 (6 bases). Trimming stripped 8 bases from V and 3 bases from J, with 12 bases between. The CDR3 is made up of 12 amino acids. Germline V gives CDR1 DFQATT, CDR2 SNEGSKA (reference sequence). CDR3 sequence (DNA): TGCAGTTTCAAACAGGGTACAGATACGCAGTATTTT. Translating it yields CSFKQGTDTQYF.

V gene TRBV9 combines with J gene TRBJ2-1, with 7 bases identical to TRBD2. The ends lost 0 bases at V and 8 bases at J; junction bases unmatched: 5. Germline assignment: CDR1 SGDLS and CDR2 YYNGEE. The CDR3 extends over 14 amino acids. CDR3 loop: CASSVGAGVDEQFF. The CDR3, as DNA: TGTGCCAGCAGCGTAGGGGCGGGAGTTGATGAGCAGTTCTTC.

The chain recombines TRBV19 with TRBJ1-5; TRBD1 aligns across 9 bases. The junction had 9 bases not matched to a gene; V was cut back by 11 bases and J by 1 base. The CDR3 loop spans 15 amino acids. Per the germline V gene, CDR1 is LNHDA and CDR2 is SQIVND (reference sequence). For the CDR3, the DNA is TGTGCCGGCTATGACAGGGGGAGAAGCAATCAGCCCCAGCATTTT. Amino acids: CAGYDRGRSNQPQHF.

In its sample, this clonotype was seen many times. This chain connects TRBV19 to TRBJ1-1; 7 nucleotides line up with TRBD1. Germline V gives CDR1 LNHDA, CDR2 SQIVND (reference sequence). This CDR3 spans 13 amino acids. Unmatched junction bases numbered 6, after V lost 5 bases and J lost 6 bases. In DNA, the CDR3 is TGTGCCAGTAGTCCGACAGGGCGCTCTGAAGCTTTCTTT. Protein sequence: CASSPTGRSEAFF.

This clonotype occurred many times. The J gene is TRBJ1-2, the V gene TRBV5-1, with TRBD1 matching 11 bases. Trimming took 2 bases from V and 2 from J; bases not matched to a gene: 2. Germline V gene lookup returns CDR1 SGHRS and CDR2 YFSETQ. The CDR3 spans 15 residues. The DNA for the CDR3 is TGCGCCAGCAGCTTAGGGACAGGGGGAAACTATGGCTACACCTTC. It yields the protein CASSLGTGGNYGYTF.

This clonotype has ten or more counts. The chain carries TRBV29-1 and TRBJ2-2, with D hard to call. Trimming took off 7 bases at V and 3 bases at J, with 9 bases between the two ends. CDR3 length: 12 amino acids. CDR1 and CDR2 from the germline V gene are SQVTM and ANQGSEA. Here the CDR3 reads CSGSGDTGELFF. DNA for the CDR3: TGCAGCGGGTCAGGCGACACCGGGGAGCTGTTTTTT.

The chain employs TRBV6-1 and TRBJ1-6, with a weak D call TRBD1 (5 bases). Germline V lookup: CDR1 MNHNS, CDR2 SASEGT. This CDR3 comprises 15 residues. V lost 6 bases, J lost 7 bases, and 16 bases lay in between. Here the CDR3 reads CASRGRGLENSPLHF. DNA for the CDR3: TGTGCCAGCAGAGGAAGGGGCCTTGAGAATTCACCCCTCCACTTT.

This clonotype was recorded many times. The genes are TRBV5-1 and TRBJ1-1, with 8 positions matching TRBD1. Germline CDR1 reads SGHRS; CDR2 reads YFSETQ. V shed 3 bases and J 4 bases; nucleotides not matched to a gene: 2. This CDR3 region has 13 residues. The CDR3 loop reads CASSSTGATEAFF. As DNA, the CDR3 is TGCGCCAGCAGCTCGACAGGGGCCACTGAAGCTTTCTTT.

The V and J genes are TRBV7-8 and TRBJ2-5; 7 bases align to TRBD2. The germline gives CDR1 SGHVS, CDR2 FQNEAQ. CDR3 length: 13 amino acids. V was pared by 6 bases and J by 5 bases, with 6 bases of the junction left unmatched. Written as DNA, the CDR3 is TGTGCCAGCAGTCGCGGGAGAAGGGAGACCCAGTACTTC. Encoded protein: CASSRGRRETQYF.